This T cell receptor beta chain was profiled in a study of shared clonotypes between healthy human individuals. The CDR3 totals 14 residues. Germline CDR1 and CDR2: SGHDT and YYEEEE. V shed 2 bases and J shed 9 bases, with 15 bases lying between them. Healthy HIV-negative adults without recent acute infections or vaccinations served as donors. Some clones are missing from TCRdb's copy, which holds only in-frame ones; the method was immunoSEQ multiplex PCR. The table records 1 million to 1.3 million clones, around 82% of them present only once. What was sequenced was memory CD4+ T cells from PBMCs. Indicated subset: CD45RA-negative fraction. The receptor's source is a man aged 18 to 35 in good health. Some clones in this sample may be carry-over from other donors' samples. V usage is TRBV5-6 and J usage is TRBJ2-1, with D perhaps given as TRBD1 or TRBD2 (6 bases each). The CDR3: CASSFPVADSEQFF. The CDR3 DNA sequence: TGTGCCAGCAGCTTCCCGGTAGCGGACAGTGAGCAGTTCTTC.